A selection of T cell receptor beta chains follows, all from one sample in a study of response to subunit inactivated influenza vaccine. TCRdb re-called the RT-PCR reads with MiXCR, one entry per CDR3 protein. The sample records hundreds of thousands of distinct CDR3 sequences, roughly 20% being singletons. The starting material was PBMCs from blood, obtained approximately 5 days after vaccination. The receptors come from a man aged 45-60 years who received an inactivated influenza vaccine. The CDR3 runs from the conserved cysteine through the conserved F or W. Each record gives: J gene, V gene, CDR3 length, D gene, clone size, CDR3 protein, CDR3 DNA. D genes are given only for firm matches. Expanded clones get a size class; other rows say once, few or many, or leave the size out.

J: TRBJ2-2
V: TRBV19
length: 12
D: -
size: -
CDR3: CASSIDPRELFF
DNA: TGTGCCAGTAGTATAGATCCCAGGGAGCTGTTTTTT

J: TRBJ1-1
V: TRBV7-2
length: 12
D: TRBD1
size: -
CDR3: CASSSRTGRAFF
DNA: TGTGCCAGCAGCTCTCGGACAGGTAGAGCTTTCTTT

J: TRBJ2-1
V: TRBV12-3/TRBV12-4
length: 12
D: -
size: -
CDR3: CASSFGSGRQFF
DNA: TGTGCCAGCAGTTTCGGATCCGGCCGGCAGTTCTTC

J: TRBJ2-1
V: TRBV6-5
length: 13
D: -
size: many
CDR3: CASSYGIDNEQFF
DNA: TGTGCCAGCAGTTACGGGATTGATAATGAGCAGTTCTTC

J: TRBJ2-5
V: TRBV3-1
length: 12
D: -
size: few
CDR3: CASSQVRKTQYF
DNA: TGTGCCAGCAGCCAAGTTAGGAAGACCCAGTACTTC

J: TRBJ1-1
V: TRBV29-1
length: 12
D: -
size: many
CDR3: CSGGFRDTEAFF
DNA: TGCAGCGGGGGGTTCAGGGACACTGAAGCTTTCTTT

J: TRBJ2-1
V: TRBV20-1
length: 14
D: -
size: -
CDR3: CSASLREDMNEQFF
DNA: TGCAGTGCTAGTCTGAGGGAGGACATGAATGAGCAGTTCTTC

J: TRBJ1-2
V: TRBV20-1
length: 15
D: -
size: -
CDR3: CSAPPGGQGRRGYTF
DNA: TGCAGTGCTCCCCCCGGTGGGCAGGGTCGACGGGGCTACACCTTC

J: TRBJ2-1
V: TRBV12-3/TRBV12-4
length: 12
D: -
size: -
CDR3: CASGGDYNEQFF
DNA: TGTGCCAGCGGCGGGGATTACAATGAGCAGTTCTTC

J: TRBJ2-1
V: TRBV7-9
length: 17
D: TRBD2
size: -
CDR3: CASSLPTKAGGYNEQFF
DNA: TGTGCCAGCAGCTTACCTACTAAGGCGGGGGGGTACAATGAGCAGTTCTTC

J: TRBJ2-1
V: TRBV5-1
length: 16
D: TRBD2
size: many
CDR3: CASSARLAGGRNEQFF
DNA: TGCGCCAGCAGTGCGCGACTAGCGGGAGGGAGAAATGAGCAGTTCTTC

J: TRBJ2-1
V: TRBV5-1
length: 16
D: TRBD2
size: many
CDR3: CASSWTSGSSYNEQFF
DNA: TGCGCCAGCAGCTGGACTAGCGGAAGCTCCTACAATGAGCAGTTCTTC

J: TRBJ2-3
V: TRBV12-3/TRBV12-4
length: 14
D: -
size: -
CDR3: CASSWDGGSDTQYF
DNA: TGTGCCAGCAGTTGGGATGGGGGGTCAGATACGCAGTATTTT

J: TRBJ2-1
V: TRBV27
length: 14
D: TRBD2
size: few
CDR3: CASSLSRGVNEQFF
DNA: TGTGCCAGCAGCCTCTCCCGGGGGGTGAATGAGCAGTTCTTC

J: TRBJ2-1
V: TRBV15
length: 13
D: -
size: -
CDR3: CATSREGRNEQFF
DNA: TGTGCCACCAGCAGAGAAGGGAGGAATGAGCAGTTCTTC

J: TRBJ2-1
V: TRBV16
length: 15
D: -
size: -
CDR3: CASSRNQGRYNEQFF
DNA: TGTGCCAGCAGCCGAAATCAGGGCCGTTACAATGAGCAGTTCTTC

J: TRBJ2-5
V: TRBV7-2
length: 15
D: -
size: -
CDR3: CASSLDWGAAETQYF
DNA: TGTGCCAGCAGCTTAGATTGGGGGGCAGCTGAGACCCAGTACTTC

J: TRBJ2-7
V: TRBV5-5
length: 15
D: -
size: once
CDR3: CASSLDQGGAYEQYF
DNA: TGTGCCAGCAGCTTGGACCAGGGAGGCGCCTACGAGCAGTACTTC

J: TRBJ2-4
V: TRBV20-1
length: 11
D: -
size: few
CDR3: CSATREGGQYF
DNA: TGCAGTGCTACCAGAGAAGGCGGGCAGTACTTC

J: TRBJ2-7
V: TRBV11-2
length: 17
D: -
size: -
CDR3: CASSLSGGRGLVYEQYF
DNA: TGTGCCAGCAGCCTCTCTGGGGGGAGGGGGCTGGTTTACGAGCAGTACTTC

J: TRBJ2-1
V: TRBV12-3/TRBV12-4
length: 13
D: -
size: many
CDR3: CASSLGPRNEQFF
DNA: TGTGCCAGCAGTTTAGGGCCAAGGAATGAGCAGTTCTTC

J: TRBJ1-2
V: TRBV20-1
length: 15
D: -
size: -
CDR3: CSARDNLREIYGYTF
DNA: TGCAGTGCTAGAGATAATCTTCGGGAAATCTATGGCTACACCTTC

J: TRBJ2-5
V: TRBV29-1
length: 14
D: -
size: many
CDR3: CSVEARGRQETQYF
DNA: TGCAGCGTTGAAGCCCGGGGGCGGCAAGAGACCCAGTACTTC

J: TRBJ1-4
V: TRBV12-3/TRBV12-4
length: 15
D: -
size: many
CDR3: CASRMSIRVREKLFF
DNA: TGTGCCAGCAGGATGTCGATCAGGGTGCGTGAAAAACTGTTTTTT

J: TRBJ2-1
V: TRBV5-1
length: 16
D: -
size: many
CDR3: CASSPIPDQYYNEQFF
DNA: TGCGCCAGCAGCCCAATCCCAGACCAGTACTACAATGAGCAGTTCTTC

J: TRBJ2-7
V: TRBV12-3/TRBV12-4
length: 14
D: TRBD2
size: -
CDR3: CASSKLAGAYEQYF
DNA: TGTGCCAGCAGTAAACTAGCGGGTGCCTACGAGCAGTACTTC

J: TRBJ1-1
V: TRBV5-5
length: 13
D: -
size: -
CDR3: CASSSSGDTEAFF
DNA: TGTGCCAGCAGCTCTAGTGGAGACACTGAAGCTTTCTTT

J: TRBJ1-2
V: TRBV7-2
length: 14
D: TRBD1
size: -
CDR3: CASSSRGSGSGYTF
DNA: TGTGCCAGCAGCTCCAGGGGGAGCGGCTCTGGCTACACCTTC

J: TRBJ2-5
V: TRBV4-2
length: 15
D: -
size: -
CDR3: CASSQPGGEGETQYF
DNA: TGTGCCAGCAGCCAGCCGGGGGGCGAGGGAGAGACCCAGTACTTC

J: TRBJ2-1
V: TRBV27
length: 13
D: -
size: many
CDR3: CASRGDFYNEQFF
DNA: TGTGCCAGCAGGGGGGACTTTTACAATGAGCAGTTCTTC

J: TRBJ1-5
V: TRBV20-1
length: 14
D: -
size: many
CDR3: CSAREGFGNQPQHF
DNA: TGCAGTGCTAGAGAGGGGTTCGGCAATCAGCCCCAGCATTTT

J: TRBJ2-3
V: TRBV11-2
length: 13
D: -
size: few
CDR3: CASSLVAGGTQYF
DNA: TGTGCCAGCAGCTTAGTGGCTGGAGGTACGCAGTATTTT

J: TRBJ2-5
V: TRBV20-1
length: 11
D: TRBD2
size: few
CDR3: CAGGPQETQYF
DNA: TGCGCGGGGGGGCCTCAAGAGACCCAGTACTTC

J: TRBJ2-1
V: TRBV5-1
length: 16
D: TRBD1
size: -
CDR3: CASSLVGTDIYNEQFF
DNA: TGCGCCAGCAGCTTGGTCGGGACAGACATATACAATGAGCAGTTCTTC

J: TRBJ1-1
V: TRBV5-1
length: 14
D: -
size: many
CDR3: CASSLGAFSTEAFF
DNA: TGCGCCAGCAGCTTAGGGGCCTTCAGCACTGAAGCTTTCTTT

J: TRBJ1-2
V: TRBV20-1
length: 14
D: -
size: -
CDR3: CSASPGFDGGGYTF
DNA: TGCAGTGCGAGTCCGGGGTTTGATGGGGGTGGCTACACCTTC

J: TRBJ1-6
V: TRBV20-1
length: 13
D: -
size: many
CDR3: CSARPSLRSPLHF
DNA: TGCAGTGCTAGACCCAGTCTCAGATCACCCCTCCACTTT

J: TRBJ1-5
V: TRBV7-2
length: 16
D: TRBD1
size: -
CDR3: CASSLVGTDFFQPQHF
DNA: TGTGCCAGCAGCTTAGTGGGGACAGATTTCTTTCAGCCCCAGCATTTT

J: TRBJ2-7
V: TRBV28
length: 12
D: TRBD1
size: many
CDR3: CASSSDRIEQYF
DNA: TGTGCCAGCAGTTCGGACAGGATTGAGCAGTACTTC

J: TRBJ2-3
V: TRBV20-1
length: 15
D: TRBD2
size: -
CDR3: CSASISGGPTDTQYF
DNA: TGCAGTGCTAGTATCAGCGGGGGGCCCACAGATACGCAGTATTTT

J: TRBJ1-6
V: TRBV11-2
length: 14
D: -
size: -
CDR3: CASSHQGLNSPLHF
DNA: TGTGCCAGCAGCCACCAGGGTTTGAATTCACCCCTCCACTTT